This is a list of T cell receptor beta chains from one sample in a study of T-cell memory formation after mild COVID-19. One entry per CDR3 protein results from TCRdb running MiXCR on the 5' RACE reads. The sample consists of more than 250,000 distinct CDR3 sequences, around 16% of them appearing once. The specimen sequenced was PBMCs or a T cell subset sorted from them (not recorded which). The receptor set was obtained from a man between 18 and 29 years old who had mild COVID-19 (a few samples of this study predate the infection). Cell type and time point are not known. Both conserved end residues are part of each CDR3. The order of the fields is V gene, CDR3 length, J gene, D gene, clone size, CDR3 protein, CDR3 DNA. The D gene is left open where the match is weak. Expanded clones get a size class; other rows say once, few or many, or leave the size out.

TRBV9	15	TRBJ2-5	NA	NA	CASSGHRDWGETQYF	TGTGCCAGCAGCGGACACAGGGACTGGGGAGAGACCCAGTACTTC
TRBV7-9	12	TRBJ1-2	NA	few	CASSSGFYGYTF	TGTGCCAGCAGCTCAGGGTTTTATGGCTACACCTTC
TRBV5-1	16	TRBJ2-1	TRBD2	NA	CASSLRTSGDGNEQFF	TGCGCCAGCAGCCTAAGGACTAGCGGGGACGGAAATGAGCAGTTCTTC
TRBV5-1	14	TRBJ1-1	TRBD1	NA	CASSSGQGDTEAFF	TGCGCCAGCAGCTCGGGACAGGGGGACACTGAAGCTTTCTTT
TRBV6-6	14	TRBJ2-5	TRBD2	NA	CASNRLADQETQYF	TGTGCCAGCAACCGACTAGCGGACCAAGAGACCCAGTACTTC
TRBV9	15	TRBJ2-5	NA	NA	CASSVGWGAQETQYF	TGTGCCAGCAGCGTAGGGTGGGGGGCACAAGAGACCCAGTACTTC
TRBV5-1	15	TRBJ1-5	NA	NA	CASSLAVGENQPQHF	TGCGCCAGCAGCTTGGCCGTAGGGGAGAATCAGCCCCAGCATTTT
TRBV5-6	17	TRBJ1-4	TRBD1	few	CASSSLRDRTTNEKLFF	TGTGCCAGCAGCTCCCTACGGGACAGGACAACTAATGAAAAACTGTTTTTT
TRBV9	15	TRBJ1-2	NA	NA	CASSAQNRVGYGYTF	TGTGCCAGCAGCGCCCAGAACAGGGTCGGGTATGGCTACACCTTC
TRBV7-2	14	TRBJ2-1	NA	NA	CASSLVGEDNEQFF	TGTGCCAGCAGCTTAGTTGGCGAAGACAATGAGCAGTTCTTC
TRBV6-6	15	TRBJ2-7	TRBD1	few	CASSSRGTGDYEQYF	TGTGCCAGCAGTTCTCGGGGGACAGGGGACTACGAGCAGTACTTC
TRBV6-6	12	TRBJ1-4	NA	NA	CATAPGPEKLFF	TGTGCCACGGCCCCAGGACCCGAAAAACTGTTTTTT
TRBV28	12	TRBJ1-5	NA	few	CASSFGSQPQHF	TGTGCCAGCAGTTTTGGAAGTCAGCCCCAGCATTTT
TRBV4-1	12	TRBJ2-3	NA	NA	CASSQRQSAQYF	TGCGCCAGCAGCCAAAGGCAGAGTGCGCAGTATTTT
TRBV5-4	13	TRBJ1-2	NA	NA	CASSPDSTSENTF	TGTGCCAGCAGCCCCGACAGCACAAGCGAGAACACCTTC
TRBV21-1	20	TRBJ2-4	NA	few	CASSLRDSRYRPVAKNIQYF	TGTGCCAGCAGCTTGCGGGACAGCCGATACCGCCCGGTAGCCAAAAACATTCAGTACTTC
TRBV12-3/TRBV12-4	17	TRBJ2-6	TRBD1	NA	CASTPRQGATGANVLTF	TGTGCCAGCACTCCGAGGCAGGGGGCTACTGGGGCCAACGTCCTGACTTTC
TRBV6-5	15	TRBJ2-6	NA	NA	CASSYSGVGANVLTF	TGTGCCAGCAGTTACTCGGGCGTTGGGGCCAACGTCCTGACTTTC
TRBV12-3/TRBV12-4	15	TRBJ2-1	NA	NA	CASSRGAPAYNEQFF	TGTGCCAGCAGCCGTGGAGCCCCAGCCTACAATGAGCAGTTCTTC
TRBV7-3	16	TRBJ2-1	NA	few	CASSLWDGKGDNEQFF	TGTGCCAGCAGCTTATGGGACGGGAAGGGGGACAATGAGCAGTTCTTC
TRBV20-1	15	TRBJ2-5	NA	NA	CSARDQGQDPLRQYF	TGCAGTGCTAGAGATCAGGGGCAGGACCCACTTCGCCAGTACTTC
TRBV20-1	15	TRBJ2-7	TRBD1	many	CSAQPGTGGMYEQYF	TGCAGTGCCCAACCCGGGACAGGGGGTATGTACGAGCAGTACTTC
TRBV7-8	17	TRBJ2-2	NA	few	CASSWHGTIPDTGELFF	TGTGCCAGCAGCTGGCACGGGACAATACCCGACACCGGGGAGCTGTTTTTT
TRBV4-1	16	TRBJ2-5	TRBD2	few	CASSRTSGGWGETQYF	TGCGCCAGCAGCCGCACTAGCGGGGGTTGGGGAGAGACCCAGTACTTC
TRBV20-1	14	TRBJ1-1	TRBD1	NA	CSARDPRGQDEAFF	TGCAGTGCTAGAGATCCCAGAGGACAGGATGAAGCTTTCTTT
TRBV12-3/TRBV12-4	13	TRBJ2-5	NA	few	CASSPTGGGTQYF	TGTGCCAGCAGTCCCACCGGGGGCGGGACCCAGTACTTC
TRBV29-1	12	TRBJ2-2	NA	few	CSVVLGYGELFF	TGCAGCGTTGTCTTAGGATACGGGGAGCTGTTTTTT
TRBV30	13	TRBJ2-7	NA	medium-sized	CAWSVQVQYEQYF	TGTGCCTGGAGTGTACAGGTCCAGTACGAGCAGTACTTC
TRBV7-9	15	TRBJ1-4	NA	few	CASSLRAGLNEKLFF	TGTGCCAGCAGCTTAAGGGCAGGACTTAATGAAAAACTGTTTTTT
TRBV7-6	12	TRBJ2-5	TRBD1	NA	CASSKQGETQYF	TGTGCCAGCAGCAAACAGGGGGAGACCCAGTACTTC
TRBV5-5	14	TRBJ2-7	NA	few	CASSPSGATYEQYF	TGTGCCAGCAGCCCGTCGGGGGCAACCTACGAGCAGTACTTC
TRBV4-3	15	TRBJ2-3	NA	NA	CASSQDPQYTDTQYF	TGCGCCAGCAGCCAAGATCCGCAGTACACAGATACGCAGTATTTT
TRBV11-2	13	TRBJ2-1	NA	NA	CASSYIREAEQFF	TGTGCCAGCAGTTACATCAGGGAAGCTGAGCAGTTCTTC
TRBV20-1	15	TRBJ2-1	NA	many	CSARVLGLADNEQFF	TGCAGTGCTAGAGTTCTGGGTCTAGCTGACAATGAGCAGTTCTTC
TRBV4-3	13	TRBJ2-1	NA	few	CASSQEWRSEQFF	TGCGCCAGCAGCCAAGAATGGCGGAGTGAGCAGTTCTTC
TRBV7-8	15	TRBJ2-2	NA	NA	CASSFGGGRTGELFF	TGTGCCAGCAGCTTCGGCGGGGGCCGCACCGGGGAGCTGTTTTTT
TRBV7-3	12	TRBJ2-3	NA	NA	CASSQMGDTQYF	TGTGCCAGCAGCCAGATGGGAGATACGCAGTATTTT
TRBV6-5	15	TRBJ2-5	NA	few	CASSYNGVAQETQYF	TGTGCCAGCAGCTATAACGGGGTAGCCCAAGAGACCCAGTACTTC
TRBV7-3	16	TRBJ1-1	NA	few	CASSLSRVGAKAEAFF	TGTGCCAGCAGCTTATCTCGCGTGGGGGCGAAGGCGGAAGCTTTCTTT
TRBV4-2	18	TRBJ1-5	TRBD1	NA	CASSQWPGDSNSNQPQHF	TGTGCCAGCAGCCAATGGCCGGGGGACAGTAATAGCAATCAGCCCCAGCATTTT
TRBV29-1	13	TRBJ2-1	NA	few	CSVGYGGYNEQFF	TGCAGCGTTGGTTACGGGGGCTACAATGAGCAGTTCTTC
TRBV20-1	12	TRBJ2-1	TRBD2	NA	CSAGGTSIEQFF	TGCAGTGCTGGAGGGACTAGCATTGAGCAGTTCTTC
TRBV7-9	16	TRBJ1-6	NA	few	CASSPTGSSYNSPLHF	TGTGCCAGCAGCCCGACGGGGAGCTCCTATAATTCACCCCTCCACTTT
TRBV23-1	11	TRBJ2-7	TRBD2	NA	CASGGGYEQYF	TGCGCCAGCGGGGGGGGGTACGAGCAGTACTTC
TRBV4-1	16	TRBJ2-3	TRBD2	few	CASSSRLAGGSDTQYF	TGCGCCAGCAGCTCACGACTAGCGGGGGGTTCAGATACGCAGTATTTT
TRBV6-2/TRBV6-3	12	TRBJ2-3	NA	many	CASSYSRDTQYF	TGTGCCAGCAGTTACTCGAGAGATACGCAGTATTTT
TRBV5-1	13	TRBJ1-1	NA	NA	CASSPGGSLKAFF	TGCGCCAGCAGCCCGGGTGGGTCTCTCAAAGCTTTCTTT
TRBV7-9	16	TRBJ2-4	NA	NA	CASSSTRQVGKNIQYF	TGTGCCAGCAGCTCGACGAGACAGGTCGGCAAAAACATTCAGTACTTC
TRBV20-1	10	TRBJ1-1	NA	few	CSAPLTEAFF	TGCAGTGCACCCCTCACTGAAGCTTTCTTT
TRBV29-1	10	TRBJ1-4	NA	NA	CSGYTEKLFF	TGCAGCGGTTACACGGAAAAACTGTTTTTT
TRBV7-9	15	TRBJ2-1	TRBD2	many	CASSFTSGGANEQFF	TGTGCCAGCAGCTTTACTAGCGGGGGGGCCAATGAGCAGTTCTTC
TRBV29-1	15	TRBJ1-1	TRBD1	few	CSVEGQTGANTEAFF	TGCAGCGTTGAGGGACAGACAGGGGCTAACACTGAAGCTTTCTTT
TRBV29-1	12	TRBJ1-2	NA	few	CSVVTAGDGYTF	TGCAGCGTTGTCACTGCAGGGGACGGCTACACCTTC
TRBV29-1	11	TRBJ1-2	NA	few	CSVVQNYGYTF	TGCAGCGTTGTACAGAACTATGGCTACACCTTC
TRBV14	11	TRBJ2-1	NA	NA	CASSHHQNEQF	TGTGCCAGCAGCCATCACCAGAATGAGCAGTTC
TRBV12-3/TRBV12-4	15	TRBJ2-2	NA	NA	CASSFGQILTGELFF	TGTGCCAGCAGTTTCGGGCAGATCCTCACCGGGGAGCTGTTTTTT